Included here is one T cell receptor (beta chain) sequence, with context. TCRdb reprocessed the 5' RACE reads via MiXCR and lists one record per CDR3 protein. The sample has 1.5 million to 2 million distinct CDR3 sequences; less than 40% are singletons. The source of the sample is a study of identical twins. Sequencing was done on a sample of cord blood. The clonotype originates from a newborn girl in good health.

This chain's CDR3 is CASSLSRDPREGYEQYF. The CDR3 nucleotides read TGTGCCAGCAGTTTATCACGGGACCCCAGGGAGGGATACGAGCAGTACTTC. This chain links TRBV28 with TRBJ2-5, with 7 bases fitting TRBD2. The J call may not be correct, given that the DNA end is closer to TRBJ2-7. The CDR3 is 17 amino acids. Germline CDR1 MDHEN, CDR2 SYDVKM.